The clone carrying this T cell receptor (beta chain) has a count of ten or more. Diagnoses rested on clinical symptoms, serum thyroxine and TRAb, thyroid ultrasound and orbital computed tomography. The source material, RNA transcripts, was used to amplify TCR beta CDR3 regions. RT-PCR in the first round (using the HTBI primer set) targeted the TCR CDR3. MiXCR, run by TCRdb on the multiplex PCR reads, gives a single entry per CDR3 protein. This table has 550,000 to 600,000 distinct CDR3 sequences, more than 45% appearing once. The data were obtained in a study of T cells in Graves' hyperthyroidism and ophthalmopathy. V gave up 9 bases and J gave up 6 bases, with 13 bases separating them. Germline CDR1 MGHDK, CDR2 SYGVNS. This CDR3 is 12 amino acids long.

The receptor's source is an adult woman with Graves' disease, either hyperthyroidism or ophthalmopathy (not recorded which). J is TRBJ2-3 and V is TRBV25-1; the D is unclear. Sequencing was performed on peripheral blood or thyroid tissue (not recorded which). CDR3 bases: TGTGCCAGTCTAAGTTGGCAGGATACGCAGTATTTT. The encoded protein is CASLSWQDTQYF. The entire variable domain, with the rest obtained from reference TRBV25-1 and TRBJ2-3, is as follows: EADIYQTPRYLVIGTGKKITLECSQTMGHDKMYWYQQDPGMELHLIHYSYGVNSTEKGDLSSESTVSRIRTEHFPLTLESARPSHTSQYLCASLSWQDTQYFGPGTRLTVL.